A single sample is the source of the 6 T cell receptor beta chains below, sequenced in a study of blood T cell repertoires in COVID-19. Generated by immunoSEQ multiplex PCR, the TCRdb table keeps only in-frame clones and is missing some. The sample consists of about 350,000 clones, about 90% of them appearing once. Material: peripheral blood. The receptor source for this set is a woman aged 18-35 years who had recovered from COVID-19.

The gene calls are TRBV5-6 and TRBJ1-1; a possible D gene is TRBD1 (6 bases). CDR1 is SGHDT and CDR2 is YYEEEE in the germline V gene. This CDR3 region has 13 residues. Trimming left V 0 bases short and J 3 bases short, with 6 bases between. The CDR3 sequence: CASSLDRDTEAFF. In DNA, the CDR3 is TGTGCCAGCAGCTTGGACAGGGACACTGAAGCTTTCTTT.

This chain's CDR3 is CASSLGADTQYF. CDR3 sequence (DNA): TGTGCCAGCAGTTTGGGAGCAGATACGCAGTATTTT. The chain is built from TRBV12-3 or TRBV12-4 and TRBJ2-3, with a possible D match to TRBD2 (5 bases). There are 12 residues in the CDR3. Trimming took 3 bases from V and 4 from J, leaving 5 bases between them.

The chain employs TRBV18 and TRBJ1-1; possibly TRBD1 for D (5 bases). Per germline, CDR1 KGHSH and CDR2 LQKENI. The CDR3 totals 14 residues. Trimming stripped 0 bases from V and 5 bases from J, with 10 bases between. The CDR3 sequence is CASSPPGGRTEAFF. CDR3 coding DNA: TGTGCCAGCTCACCACCGGGGGGTCGGACTGAAGCTTTCTTT.

V gene TRBV9 combines with J gene TRBJ1-6, with D possibly TRBD1 on 6 matching bases. Germline V gives CDR1 SGDLS, CDR2 YYNGEE. Trimming cost V 4 bases and J 9 bases, with 17 bases left between them. The CDR3 consists of 15 residues. CDR3 region: CASSPEPGTISPLHF. CDR3 nucleotides: TGTGCCAGCAGCCCAGAGCCCGGGACAATTTCACCCCTCCACTTT.

The chain carries TRBV7-8 and TRBJ2-2, with 9 bases lining up with TRBD2. The CDR3 has 14 amino acids. From germline, CDR1 is SGHVS and CDR2 FQNEAQ. V gave up 4 bases and J gave up 6 bases; unmatched junction bases: 3. The CDR3 DNA follows: TGTGCCAGCAGCTCGACTAGCGGTTCCGGGGAGCTGTTTTTT. Its translation is CASSSTSGSGELFF.

The chain has TRBV6-2 or TRBV6-3 and TRBJ1-5; 8 positions agree with TRBD1. The CDR3 totals 14 residues. With V trimmed by 5 bases and J by 5 bases, 5 bases remained unmatched. The germline V gene encodes CDR1 MNHEY and CDR2 SVGEGT. CDR3 in DNA: TGTGCCAGCAGTCCGATGGACAGGGATCAGCCCCAGCATTTT. Translation: CASSPMDRDQPQHF.